A single sample is the source of the 15 T cell receptor beta chains below, sequenced in a study of T cells in Graves' hyperthyroidism and ophthalmopathy. The investigators amplified TCR beta CDR3 regions from RNA transcripts. The TCR CDR3 first-round RT-PCR relied on the HTBI primer set. TCRdb reanalysed the multiplex PCR reads using MiXCR and keeps one entry per CDR3 protein. Here the sample spans about 530,000 distinct CDR3 sequences, roughly a sixth being singletons. The sequenced sample was blood. The receptors come from a woman younger than 35 with Graves' ophthalmopathy.

Only a few counts were recorded for this clonotype. The chain carries TRBV4-1 and TRBJ1-2; D gene ambiguous. V lost 0 bases and J lost 2, with 10 bases in between. Germline assignment: CDR1 MGHRA and CDR2 YSYEKL. The CDR3 is made up of 15 amino acids. This chain's CDR3 is CASSQDTAKNYGYTF. The CDR3 region has the DNA TGCGCCAGCAGCCAAGATACAGCTAAGAACTATGGCTACACCTTC.

This clonotype was picked up many times. The chain joins TRBV20-1 to TRBJ2-7; the match to TRBD2 covers 8 bases. The CDR3 length is 16 residues. Germline CDR1 is DFQATT and CDR2 is SNEGSKA (reference sequence). V gave up 3 bases and J gave up 7 bases; unmatched junction bases: 17. The CDR3 protein is CSASNVASSGALEQYF. As DNA, the CDR3 is TGCAGTGCTAGTAACGTTGCGAGTAGCGGGGCCTTAGAGCAGTACTTC.

The sample holds many counts of this clonotype. The gene calls are TRBV7-6 and TRBJ2-5, with 8 bases identical to TRBD2. J gave up 4 bases and V 3 bases, and 4 bases lay outside the gene matches. This CDR3 is 14 amino acids long. Germline CDR1 SGHVS, CDR2 FNYEAQ. The CDR3 DNA reads as TGTGCCAGCAGCTTGACTAGCGTAGGAGAGACCCAGTACTTC. Encoded protein: CASSLTSVGETQYF.

This clonotype was observed many times. This sequence joins TRBV7-2 and TRBJ1-2; 8 positions match TRBD1. V dropped 1 base and J dropped 1; count of bases not matched to a gene: 2. Germline V gene lookup returns CDR1 SGHTA and CDR2 FQGNSA. This CDR3 has 15 residues. CDR3 DNA: TGTGCCAGCAGCTTAGTAGGACAGGGTAACTATGGCTACACCTTC. This sequence encodes CASSLVGQGNYGYTF.

Many counts were recorded for this clonotype. The rearrangement joins TRBV9 to TRBJ2-3; D may be TRBD1 or TRBD2 (5 bases each). The CDR3 runs 15 residues. The germline CDR1 and CDR2 sequences are SGDLS and YYNGEE. The V end was cut by 3 bases, the J end by 4 bases, with 15 bases between. The CDR3 sequence: CASSATGLTADTQYF. CDR3 DNA sequence: TGTGCCAGCAGCGCGACGGGGCTAACGGCAGATACGCAGTATTTT. The variable domain in full, completed from reference TRBV9 and TRBJ2-3, reads DSGVTQTPKHLITATGQRVTLRCSPRSGDLSVYWYQQSLDQGLQFLIQYYNGEERAKGNILERFSAQQFPDLHSELNLSSLELGDSALYFCASSATGLTADTQYFGPGTRLTVL.

This clonotype came up a few times. The V and J genes are TRBV13 and TRBJ2-3; maybe TRBD1 (5 bases). The V gene's germline CDR1 is PRHDT and CDR2 FYEKMQ (reference sequence). V dropped 4 bases and J dropped 4 bases, with 9 bases sitting between them. The CDR3 loop spans 13 amino acids. This CDR3 reads CASSSVGADTQYF. For the CDR3, the DNA is TGTGCCAGCAGCTCCGTAGGGGCAGATACGCAGTATTTT.

V is TRBV30 and J is TRBJ2-1, with TRBD1 as a possible D gene (6 bases). Trimming took 3 bases from V and 15 from J, leaving 21 bases between them. This CDR3 comprises 13 residues. From germline, CDR1 is GTSNPN and CDR2 SVGIG (reference sequence). In DNA, the CDR3 is TGTGCCTGGAGGGCCAGGGGTCTACCTGGTCCGTTCTTC. Its translation: CAWRARGLPGPFF.

This clonotype was seen ten or more times. CDR3 sequence reads: CASSQSNREAFF. Written as DNA, the CDR3 is TGTGCCAGCAGCCAAAGTAACAGGGAAGCTTTCTTT. This chain uses TRBV14 with TRBJ1-1; possible D gene TRBD1, 5 bases. V was clipped by 2 bases and J by 8 bases, with 9 bases between them. Germline lookup yields CDR1 SGHDN and CDR2 FVKESK. The CDR3 has 12 amino acids.

In this sample, this clonotype turned up a few times. CDR3 DNA sequence: TGCAGTGCTCCGCGACCGGGGACTAGTATTTACAATGAGCAGTTCTTC. It encodes CSAPRPGTSIYNEQFF. The chain carries TRBV20-1 and TRBJ2-1; 8 nucleotides agree with TRBD2. The CDR3 extends over 16 amino acids. Germline loops: CDR1 DFQATT, CDR2 SNEGSKA (reference sequence). V was pared by 5 bases and J by 4 bases, with 13 bases of the junction left unmatched.

This clonotype was recorded at least ten times. The chain combines TRBV27 with TRBJ2-5; 7 nucleotides line up with TRBD1. Germline V gives CDR1 MNHEY, CDR2 SMNVEV (reference sequence). J was trimmed by 1 base and V by 2 bases; bases with no gene match: 7. The CDR3 is 16 amino acids. In DNA form, the CDR3 reads TGTGCCAGCAGTTTAGAGGGGACAGCGACCCAAGAGACCCAGTACTTC. Its translation is CASSLEGTATQETQYF.

The chain joins TRBV27 to TRBJ1-1; TRBD1 aligns across 9 bases. CDR3 length: 14 amino acids. The germline CDR1 and CDR2 sequences are MNHEY and SMNVEV (reference sequence). V was clipped by 4 bases and J by 10 bases; unmatched bases: 10. The CDR3 sequence: CASSSAGTGSRAFF. CDR3 coding DNA: TGTGCCAGCAGTTCAGCCGGGACAGGGAGCCGAGCTTTCTTT.

The sample holds many counts of this clonotype. V and J are TRBV15 and TRBJ1-2, with a possible D match to TRBD1 (5 bases). The CDR3 runs 15 residues. Deletions cut 0 bases from V and 4 bases from J, with 12 bases between. In germline, CDR1 is LNHNV, CDR2 YYDKDF (reference sequence). The CDR3 sequence is CATSRETAGRYGYTF. In nucleotides, the CDR3 is TGTGCCACCAGCAGAGAAACTGCAGGGCGCTATGGCTACACCTTC.

The rearrangement joins TRBV4-2 to TRBJ2-7, with D tentatively TRBD1 (5 bases). The germline V gene encodes CDR1 LGHNA and CDR2 YNFKEQ. The CDR3 contains 18 residues. V was trimmed by 2 bases and J by 0 bases, leaving 20 bases between them. The CDR3 loop is CASSQFFDRTLSSYEQYF. CDR3 nucleotide sequence: TGTGCCAGCAGCCAATTCTTTGACAGAACCCTCAGCTCCTACGAGCAGTACTTC.

Concerning this clonotype itself: Since a much larger clone is just one base distant, this may be a read error. The chain is built from TRBV6-5 and TRBJ1-2; D is unclear. Deletions cut 3 bases from V and 6 bases from J, with 5 bases between. The CDR3 contains 11 residues. The germline gives CDR1 MNHEY, CDR2 SVGAGI. The CDR3 DNA reads TGTGCCAGCAGTTATGGGCATGGCTACACCTTC. As protein: CASSYGHGYTF.

This clonotype showed up just a few times. The chain employs TRBV3-1 and TRBJ1-6, with unresolved D. Germline V lookup: CDR1 LGHDT, CDR2 YNNKEL (reference sequence). Deletions cut 1 base from V and 13 bases from J, with 8 bases between. The CDR3 is 12 residues long. The chain's CDR3 is CASSQVPYPLHF. CDR3 coding DNA: TGTGCCAGCAGCCAAGTGCCCTATCCCCTCCACTTT.